This T cell receptor (beta chain) is drawn from a study of patients and donors after allogeneic stem cell transplantation. CDR1 is MDHEN and CDR2 is SYDVKM in the germline V gene. V lost 1 base and J lost 0, with 7 bases in between. The CDR3 is made up of 14 amino acids. This clonotype was counted between two and nine times. TCRdb re-called the RT-PCR reads through MiXCR, storing one row per CDR3 protein. Seen here are over 350,000 distinct CDR3 sequences, approximately 16% observed once, and the top ten hold less than 8%. The sequenced sample was blood, either unsorted or a sorted T cell fraction (not recorded which). The sequence came from a human donor who was either an allogeneic HSCT recipient or a stem cell or donor lymphocyte infusion donor (not recorded which). It is not recorded whose cells these are; they may come from a transplant donor. The V and J genes are TRBV28 and TRBJ2-7; D is unclear. The DNA of the CDR3 is TGTGCCAGCAGTTTATATACAGTCTCCTACGAGCAGTACTTC. It is translated as CASSLYTVSYEQYF.